The 13 T cell receptor beta chains given below trace back to one sample, sequenced in a study of vaccination effects on CD4 cells after COVID-19. Some clones are missing from TCRdb's copy, which holds only in-frame ones; the method was immunoSEQ multiplex PCR. The table records tens of thousands of clones, around 70% of them present only once. Which antigens these TCRs recognize remains unknown. After expansion with viral peptide pools in the ViraFEST assay, antigen-specific CD4+ T cells were sequenced. On day 10 of culture, CD4+ T cells were separated out. Testing of the vaccine recipients showed negative nucleocapsid antibodies and no prior SARS-CoV-2 infection. Sequenced here: CD4+ T cells from PBMCs cultured with SARS-CoV-2 spike peptides, sampled before COVID-19 vaccination. The receptors come from a human donor who received a COVID-19 vaccine.

The chain links TRBV3-1 (or the pseudogene TRBV3-2) to TRBJ2-1; 8 bases agree with TRBD2. Unmatched junction bases numbered 4, after V lost 4 bases and J lost 2 bases. From germline, CDR1 is LGHDT and CDR2 YNNKEL (reference sequence). This CDR3 has 15 amino acids. This CDR3 is CASSPTSEAYNEQFF. DNA of the CDR3: TGTGCCAGCAGCCCGACTAGCGAGGCCTACAATGAGCAGTTCTTC.

The V and J genes are TRBV5-4 and TRBJ1-1; 7 nucleotides align to TRBD1. V lost 3 bases, J lost 3 bases, and 8 bases stayed unmatched. Germline V gene data show CDR1 as SGHNT and CDR2 as YYREEE (reference sequence). The CDR3 contains 15 residues. The CDR3 protein is CASSSTGMIDTEAFF. CDR3 DNA sequence: TGTGCCAGCAGCTCGACAGGGATGATCGACACTGAAGCTTTCTTT.

The CDR3 DNA reads as TGTGCCAGCACCCGGGACAGGGGGCAGCCCCAGCATTTT. It yields the protein CASTRDRGQPQHF. The rearrangement links TRBV2 to TRBJ1-5; 11 positions agree with TRBD1. Per the germline V gene, CDR1 is SNHLY and CDR2 is FYNNEI. The CDR3 loop spans 13 amino acids. The ends lost 7 bases at V and 7 bases at J; junction bases unmatched: 3.

The chain carries TRBV7-9 and TRBJ2-2; no firm D call. Trimming pared 1 base from V and 4 bases from J, leaving 7 bases between. Germline lookup yields CDR1 SEHNR and CDR2 FQNEAQ (reference sequence). The CDR3 extends over 14 amino acids. CDR3 DNA: TGTGCCAGCAGCTTAGAGACCTCCACCGGGGAGCTGTTTTTT. It yields the protein CASSLETSTGELFF.

The chain joins TRBV5-8 to TRBJ1-5; unclear D gene. Trimming removed 0 bases at V and 2 bases at J, with 9 bases between. CDR3 length: 15 amino acids. Germline V lookup: CDR1 SGHTS, CDR2 YDEGEE. The CDR3 nucleotides are TGTGCCAGCAGCTTGGTACACAGTCGCAATCAGCCCCAGCATTTT. Translated, it gives CASSLVHSRNQPQHF.

The V gene is TRBV5-1, the J gene TRBJ2-3; D unclear. V was pared by 2 bases and J by 2 bases, with 6 bases between. This CDR3 contains 13 residues. Looked up from germline, CDR1 is SGHRS and CDR2 is YFSETQ. DNA of the CDR3: TGCGCCAGCAGCTTCTCGTACACAGATACGCAGTATTTT. Its protein is CASSFSYTDTQYF.

The rearrangement joins TRBV4-1 to TRBJ2-1, with a possible D match to TRBD2 (6 bases). The ends were cut back, 0 bases at V and 11 bases at J, with 17 bases in the middle. The CDR3 totals 15 residues. Germline V gene data show CDR1 as MGHRA and CDR2 as YSYEKL. In DNA, the CDR3 is TGCGCCAGCAGCCAAGAGGGATCAGGAGGGATCAAGCAGTTCTTC. Amino acids: CASSQEGSGGIKQFF.

CDR3 region: CASSYSYRDQTDTQYF. The CDR3 coding sequence is TGTGCCAGCAGTTACTCTTACCGGGACCAGACAGATACGCAGTATTTT. The chain recombines TRBV6-5 with TRBJ2-3; the D call may be TRBD1 or TRBD2 (5 bases each). V lost 0 bases, J lost 3 bases, and 13 bases lay in between. The CDR3 extends over 16 amino acids. Per the germline V gene, CDR1 is MNHEY and CDR2 is SVGAGI.

The CDR3 coding sequence is TGCGCCAGCAGCCAAGAAGGACGGACAGGAGCCTACGAGCAGTACTTC. Its protein product is CASSQEGRTGAYEQYF. The gene calls are TRBV4-3 and TRBJ2-7, with 7 positions matching TRBD1. V shed 0 bases and J 2 bases; nucleotides not matched to a gene: 7. This CDR3 contains 16 residues. From germline, CDR1 is LGHNA and CDR2 YSLEER.

J is TRBJ1-6 and V is TRBV2; 10 bases map to TRBD1. V lost 10 bases to trimming and J lost 6 bases; unmatched junction nucleotides: 3. CDR1 and CDR2 (germline): SNHLY, FYNNEI. This CDR3 spans 13 amino acids. The CDR3 region has the DNA TGTGCCACCCGGACAGGGGGTAATTCACCCCTCCACTTT. Translating gives CATRTGGNSPLHF.

The chain combines TRBV6-5 with TRBJ1-1, with a possible D match to TRBD1 (6 bases). The V gene's germline CDR1 is MNHEY and CDR2 SVGAGI. The germline V and J ends were trimmed by 6 bases and 0 bases, with 14 bases remaining between them. The CDR3 has 15 amino acids. The CDR3 nucleotides are TGTGCCAGCAGGGTCCGGGGGGGCCTGAACACTGAAGCTTTCTTT. Its translation is CASRVRGGLNTEAFF.

J is TRBJ2-1 and V is TRBV19; TRBD2 matches 9 bases. The CDR3 spans 14 residues. J gave up 4 bases and V 3 bases, and 1 base lay outside the gene matches. Per the germline V gene, CDR1 is LNHDA and CDR2 is SQIVND (reference sequence). CDR3 region: CASSMTSGYNEQFF. CDR3 in DNA: TGTGCCAGTAGTATGACTAGCGGTTACAATGAGCAGTTCTTC.

J is TRBJ1-1 and V is TRBV6-5, with D perhaps matching TRBD1 (5 bases). The length of the CDR3 is 14 residues. Deletions cut 4 bases from V and 1 base from J, with 10 bases between. Germline loops: CDR1 MNHEY, CDR2 SVGAGI. The CDR3 loop is CASSWDAWNTEAFF. The DNA for the CDR3 is TGTGCCAGCAGTTGGGACGCCTGGAACACTGAAGCTTTCTTT.